What follows describes a single TCR beta chain. There are many counts of this clonotype. Its cognate antigen has yet to be identified. The sample holds no much larger clone one base away, and base qualities are not on file. The treatment or condition label of this sample denotes: allogeneic hematopoietic cell transplantation with graft depleted of TCRalphabeta T cells and CD19 B cells. TCRalphabeta/CD19-depleted allogeneic hematopoietic cell grafts were given to the transplant recipients, all of whom were children. The CDR3 goes from the cysteine to the phenylalanine over 15 residues. The CDR3 DNA has 45 bases and is translated from base 1. V was cut back by 3 bases and J by 0 bases, leaving a gap of 14 bases between them. Looking up the germline V gene (reference sequence) yields CDR1 DFQATT and CDR2 SNEGSKA. This entry is derived from a study of T-cell reconstitution after alpha-beta-depleted transplantation in children (dated by TCRdb to the mid-2010s). With respect to the entire study: The study quantitatively tracked T-cell immune reconstitution after TCRalphabeta/CD19-depleted allogeneic hematopoietic cell transplantation in children using TCR repertoire profiling. Study-wide findings and limitations: In some patients, the high TCRbeta diversity seen at day 60 was put down to recipient T cells and intrathymic progenitors that had survived conditioning. The apparently early alphabetaT-cell count recovery about two months after transplant was reportedly dependent on only several hundred rapidly expanded clones derived from non-depleted graft cells. Over subsequent months, a decline in hyperexpanded clone frequencies was noted, and after one year, T-cell counts and TCRbeta diversity were mostly ascribed to newly produced T cells.

Library prep was done by PCR. Sequencing used an Illumina HiSeq 2500. To normalize quantification of the TCRbeta repertoire, the TCR libraries were built with molecular barcoding that relied on unique molecular identifiers. TCRdb's own reprocessing of the public reads used fastp at Q25 and MiXCR and kept productive beta chains. Entries are consolidated by CDR3 protein sequence, retaining the most common genes and DNA. A total of hundreds of thousands of distinct CDR3 sequences appear in this sample, around 14% of them only once. About 0.79% of the sample goes to the ten largest clones. The chain was built from TRBV20-1 and TRBJ1-1, with the D gene uncertain. This sample comprised PBMCs, obtained before TCRalphabeta/CD19-depleted stem cell transplant. The origin of this receptor is a girl aged 2 to 9 with congenital amegakaryocytic thrombocytopenia, due to receive a stem cell transplant. CDR3 region: CSASRPANMNTEAFF. The DNA sequence follows: TGCAGTGCTAGTAGGCCGGCAAATATGAACACTGAAGCTTTCTTT.